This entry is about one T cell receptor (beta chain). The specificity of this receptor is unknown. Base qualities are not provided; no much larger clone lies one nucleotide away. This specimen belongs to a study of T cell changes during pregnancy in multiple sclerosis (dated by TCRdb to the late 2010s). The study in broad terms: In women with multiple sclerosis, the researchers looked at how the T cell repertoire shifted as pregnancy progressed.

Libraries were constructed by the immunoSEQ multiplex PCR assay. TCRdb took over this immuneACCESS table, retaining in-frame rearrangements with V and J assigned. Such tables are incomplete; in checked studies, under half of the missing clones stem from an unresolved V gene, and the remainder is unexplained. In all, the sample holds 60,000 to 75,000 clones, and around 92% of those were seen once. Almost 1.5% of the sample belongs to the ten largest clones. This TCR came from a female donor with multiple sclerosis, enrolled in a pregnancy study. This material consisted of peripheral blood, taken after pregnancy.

The nucleotide sequence is TGTGCCAGCAGCCCGCAAGCGGGTAATCCGTTCTTC. This yields the protein CASSPQAGNPFF. The rearranged chain carries TRBV7-8 and TRBJ2-1; the D region possibly corresponds to TRBD2 (6 bases align). V is reduced by 5 bases and J by 15 bases, leaving a spacing of 17 bases between them. Reading from cysteine to phenylalanine, the CDR3 counts 12 amino acids. Only the CDR3 region is kept as DNA, spanning 36 bases read in frame from base 1. According to the germline V gene, CDR1 reads SGHVS and CDR2 reads FQNEAQ.